This T cell receptor beta chain was identified in a study of response to subunit inactivated influenza vaccine. TCRdb re-analysed the RT-PCR reads in MiXCR, keeping a single row per CDR3 protein. The sample records 450,000 to 700,000 distinct CDR3 sequences, 14% being singletons. Study-wide results and caveats: Each seasonal influenza vaccination recruits few new T cells, the authors suggested.

This clonotype was seen only a few times. Its target is not known. The germline V and J ends were trimmed by 5 bases and 0 bases, with 16 bases remaining between them. The CDR3 has 17 amino acids. The germline CDR1 and CDR2 sequences are SEHNR and FQNEAQ (reference sequence). The input for sequencing was PBMCs from blood, taken 12 days after vaccination. This clonotype was sampled from a man in his forties or fifties who received an inactivated influenza vaccine. This chain joins TRBV7-9 and TRBJ2-2; perhaps TRBD1 as D (5 bases). CDR3 DNA sequence: TGTGCCAGCAGCGCCCATAAGACAGTTCCGAACACCGGGGAGCTGTTTTTT. Amino acid sequence: CASSAHKTVPNTGELFF.